The rows below give T cell receptor beta chains drawn from one sample of a study of molecular identifiers for immune sequencing clone quantification. TCRdb analysed the PCR reads with MiXCR anew, one entry per CDR3 protein. Among around 470,000 distinct CDR3 sequences listed, less than 30% were seen once. Sequencing used naive CD8+ T cells from blood, with Jurkat cell RNA spiked in. The receptors stem from a human donor in good health. Some libraries in this study had Jurkat cell RNA spiked in. The conserved cysteine and the conserved F or W are not part of the CDR3 here. The order of the fields is J gene, V gene, CDR3 protein.

j_call: TRBJ2-7
v_call: TRBV7-9
cdr3_aa: ASSGGTGAYEQY

j_call: TRBJ1-2
v_call: TRBV10-3
cdr3_aa: AISNPDRAYGYT

j_call: TRBJ1-5
v_call: TRBV15
cdr3_aa: ATSRDGGALHQPQH

j_call: TRBJ2-7
v_call: TRBV4-1
cdr3_aa: ASSQDRRDSYEQY

j_call: TRBJ1-1
v_call: TRBV4-2
cdr3_aa: ASSQVGDMSNTEAF

j_call: TRBJ2-1
v_call: TRBV5-6
cdr3_aa: ASAAAGSFYNEQF

j_call: TRBJ2-7
v_call: TRBV4-3
cdr3_aa: ASSQDANGYYEQY

j_call: TRBJ2-1
v_call: TRBV11-2
cdr3_aa: ASSFFLDSYNEQF

j_call: TRBJ1-3
v_call: TRBV3-1
cdr3_aa: ASSEGHLGNTIY

j_call: TRBJ2-1
v_call: TRBV13
cdr3_aa: ASSPVLGTGSNNEQF